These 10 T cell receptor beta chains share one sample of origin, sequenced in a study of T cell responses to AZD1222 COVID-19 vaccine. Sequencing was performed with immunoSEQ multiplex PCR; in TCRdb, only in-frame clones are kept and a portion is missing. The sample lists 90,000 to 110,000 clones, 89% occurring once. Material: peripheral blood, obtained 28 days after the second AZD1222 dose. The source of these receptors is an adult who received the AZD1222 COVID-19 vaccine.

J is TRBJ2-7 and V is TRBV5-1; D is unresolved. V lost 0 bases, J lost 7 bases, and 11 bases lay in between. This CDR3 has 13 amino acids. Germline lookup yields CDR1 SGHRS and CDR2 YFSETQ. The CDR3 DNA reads TGCGCCAGCAGCTTGGCTCTGCCCCTGGAGCAGTACTTC. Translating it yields CASSLALPLEQYF.

CDR3 amino acids: CASSLGTGNSNQPQHF. The CDR3 DNA reads TGTGCCAGCAGTTTAGGGACAGGGAATAGCAATCAGCCCCAGCATTTT. The chain carries TRBV28 and TRBJ1-5, with 9 bases matching TRBD1. J gave up 0 bases and V 2 bases, and 2 bases lay outside the gene matches. The CDR3 contains 16 residues. Germline values: CDR1 MDHEN, CDR2 SYDVKM.

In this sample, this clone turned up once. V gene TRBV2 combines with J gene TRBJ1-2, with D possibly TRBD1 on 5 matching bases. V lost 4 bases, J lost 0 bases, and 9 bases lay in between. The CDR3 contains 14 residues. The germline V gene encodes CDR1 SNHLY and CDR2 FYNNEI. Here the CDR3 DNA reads TGTGCCAGCAGTGGACAGCGAACTAACTATGGCTACACCTTC. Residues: CASSGQRTNYGYTF.

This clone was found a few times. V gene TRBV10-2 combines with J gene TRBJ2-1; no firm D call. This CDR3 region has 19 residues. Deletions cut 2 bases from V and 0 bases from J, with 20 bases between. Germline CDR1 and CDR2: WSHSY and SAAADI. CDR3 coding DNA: TGCGCCAGCAGTGAGACCTTTCAAAAGGCGGAAACCTCCTACAATGAGCAGTTCTTC. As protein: CASSETFQKAETSYNEQFF.

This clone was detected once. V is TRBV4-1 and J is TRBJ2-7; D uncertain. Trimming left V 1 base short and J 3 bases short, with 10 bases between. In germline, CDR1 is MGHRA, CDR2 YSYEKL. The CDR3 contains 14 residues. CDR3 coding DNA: TGCGCCAGCAGCCAAGGGCACCCCGGCTACGAGCAGTACTTC. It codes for CASSQGHPGYEQYF.

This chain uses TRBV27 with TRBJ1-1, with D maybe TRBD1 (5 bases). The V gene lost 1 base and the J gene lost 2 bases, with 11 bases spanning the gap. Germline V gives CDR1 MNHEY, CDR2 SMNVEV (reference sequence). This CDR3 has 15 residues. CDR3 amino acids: CASSLFTGINTEAFF. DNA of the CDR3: TGTGCCAGCAGTTTATTCACAGGAATTAACACTGAAGCTTTCTTT.

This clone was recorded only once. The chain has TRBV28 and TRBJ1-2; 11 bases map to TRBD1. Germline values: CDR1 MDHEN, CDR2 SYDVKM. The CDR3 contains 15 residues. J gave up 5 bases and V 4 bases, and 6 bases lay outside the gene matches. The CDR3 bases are TGTGCCAGCAGTTCCGGACAGGGGGCAGGGTATGGCTACACCTTC. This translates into CASSSGQGAGYGYTF.

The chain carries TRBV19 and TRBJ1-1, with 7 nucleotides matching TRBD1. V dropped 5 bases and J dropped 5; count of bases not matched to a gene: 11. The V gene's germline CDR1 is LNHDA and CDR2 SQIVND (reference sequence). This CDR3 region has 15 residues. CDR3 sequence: CASSPRGAAGTEAFF. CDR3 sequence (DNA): TGTGCCAGTAGTCCCAGGGGGGCCGCGGGGACTGAAGCTTTCTTT.

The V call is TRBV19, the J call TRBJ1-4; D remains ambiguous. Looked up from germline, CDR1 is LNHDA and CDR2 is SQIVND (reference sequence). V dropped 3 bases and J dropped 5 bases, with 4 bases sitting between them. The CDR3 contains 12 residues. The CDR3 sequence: CASSMQNEKLFF. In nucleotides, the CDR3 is TGTGCCAGTAGTATGCAGAATGAAAAACTGTTTTTT.

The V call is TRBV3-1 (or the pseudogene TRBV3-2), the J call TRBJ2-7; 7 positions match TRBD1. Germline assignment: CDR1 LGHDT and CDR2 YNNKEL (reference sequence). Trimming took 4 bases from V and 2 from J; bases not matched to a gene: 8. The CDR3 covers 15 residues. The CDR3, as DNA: TGTGCCAGCAGCCCACAGGGGCACAGACCCTACGAGCAGTACTTC. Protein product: CASSPQGHRPYEQYF.